What follows describes a single TCR beta chain. The assay was immunoSEQ multiplex PCR, and TCRdb's table has in-frame clones only and misses some. Of about 98,000 clones in the sample, 87% are singletons; the top ten hold roughly 3.7%. The data were taken from a study of cytomegalovirus exposure and HLA in healthy donors. Study in general: The approximately 710 first-cohort repertoires and the 130 or so validation repertoires shared the same platform, a later analysis reported.

CDR3 size: 14 residues. Deletions cut 6 bases from V and 2 bases from J, with 10 bases between. Germline CDR1 MNHEY, CDR2 SVGAGI. The source material was PBMCs. The receptor comes from a woman between 25 and 40 years old in good health and CMV-seronegative. The gene calls are TRBV6-5 and TRBJ1-4; D is unclear. The CDR3: CASRFRETNEKLFF. The DNA of the CDR3 is TGTGCCAGCAGGTTTAGAGAGACTAATGAAAAACTGTTTTTT.